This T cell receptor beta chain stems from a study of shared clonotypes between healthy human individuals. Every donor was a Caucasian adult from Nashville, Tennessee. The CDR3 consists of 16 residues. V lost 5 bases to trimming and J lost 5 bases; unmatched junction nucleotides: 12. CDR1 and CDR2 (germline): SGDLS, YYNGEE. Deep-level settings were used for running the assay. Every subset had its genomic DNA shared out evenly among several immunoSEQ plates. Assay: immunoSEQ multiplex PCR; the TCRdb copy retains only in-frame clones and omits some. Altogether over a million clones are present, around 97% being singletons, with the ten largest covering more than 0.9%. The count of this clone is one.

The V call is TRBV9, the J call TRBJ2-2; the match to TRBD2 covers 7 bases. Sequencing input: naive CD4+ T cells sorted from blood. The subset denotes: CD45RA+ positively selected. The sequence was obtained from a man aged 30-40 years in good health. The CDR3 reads CASRSAGAGETGELFF. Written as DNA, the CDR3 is TGTGCCAGCAGATCCGCCGGGGCGGGAGAAACCGGGGAGCTGTTTTTT. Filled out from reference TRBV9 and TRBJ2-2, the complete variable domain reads DSGVTQTPKHLITATGQRVTLRCSPRSGDLSVYWYQQSLDQGLQFLIQYYNGEERAKGNILERFSAQQFPDLHSELNLSSLELGDSALYFCASRSAGAGETGELFFGEGSRLTVL.